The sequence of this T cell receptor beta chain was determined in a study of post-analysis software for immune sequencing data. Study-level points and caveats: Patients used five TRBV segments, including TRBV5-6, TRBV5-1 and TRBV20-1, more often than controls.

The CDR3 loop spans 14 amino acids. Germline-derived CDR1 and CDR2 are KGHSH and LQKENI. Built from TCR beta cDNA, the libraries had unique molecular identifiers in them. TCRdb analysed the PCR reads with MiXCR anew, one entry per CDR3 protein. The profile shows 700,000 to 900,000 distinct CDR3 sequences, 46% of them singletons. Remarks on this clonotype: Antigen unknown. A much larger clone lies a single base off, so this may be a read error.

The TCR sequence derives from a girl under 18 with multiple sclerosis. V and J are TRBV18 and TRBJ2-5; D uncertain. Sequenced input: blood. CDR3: CAGSPLGPEETQYF. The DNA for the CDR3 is TGTGCCGGCTCACCCCTTGGACCTGAGGAGACCCAGTACTTC.